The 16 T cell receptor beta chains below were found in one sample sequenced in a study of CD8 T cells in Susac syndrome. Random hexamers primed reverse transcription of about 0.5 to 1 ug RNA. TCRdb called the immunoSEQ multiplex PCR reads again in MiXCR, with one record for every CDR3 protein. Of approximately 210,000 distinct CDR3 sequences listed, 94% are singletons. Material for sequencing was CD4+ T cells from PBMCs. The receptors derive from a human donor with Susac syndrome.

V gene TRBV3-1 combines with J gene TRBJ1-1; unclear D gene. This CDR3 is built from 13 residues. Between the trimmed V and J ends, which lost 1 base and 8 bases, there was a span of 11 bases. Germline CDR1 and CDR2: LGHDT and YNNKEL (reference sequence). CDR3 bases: TGTGCCAGCAGCCAAGTAAAGGAGGGAGAAGCTTTCTTT. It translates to CASSQVKEGEAFF.

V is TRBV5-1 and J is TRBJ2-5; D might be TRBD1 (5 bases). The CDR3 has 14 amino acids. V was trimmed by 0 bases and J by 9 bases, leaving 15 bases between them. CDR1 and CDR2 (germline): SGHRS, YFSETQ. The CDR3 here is CASSLDRQEGAQYF. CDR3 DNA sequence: TGCGCCAGCAGCTTGGATCGGCAAGAAGGGGCCCAGTACTTC. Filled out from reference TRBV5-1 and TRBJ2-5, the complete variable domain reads KAGVTQTPRYLIKTRGQQVTLSCSPISGHRSVSWYQQTPGQGLQFLFEYFSETQRNKGNFPGRFSGRQFSNSRSEMNVSTLELGDSALYLCASSLDRQEGAQYFGPGTRLLVL.

This chain's CDR3 is CASSLEGQGVEAFF. In DNA form, the CDR3 reads TGCGCCAGCAGCTTGGAGGGACAGGGGGTAGAAGCTTTCTTT. This chain connects TRBV5-1 to TRBJ1-1; TRBD1 agrees at 11 bases. Germline assignment: CDR1 SGHRS and CDR2 YFSETQ. J gave up 8 bases and V 0 bases, and 3 bases lay outside the gene matches. The CDR3 is 14 amino acids.

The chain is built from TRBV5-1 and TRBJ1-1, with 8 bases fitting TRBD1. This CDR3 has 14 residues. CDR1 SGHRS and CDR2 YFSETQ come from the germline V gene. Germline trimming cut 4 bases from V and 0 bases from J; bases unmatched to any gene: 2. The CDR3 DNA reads TGCGCCAGCAGCCCAGGGGGCCTGAACACTGAAGCTTTCTTT. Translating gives CASSPGGLNTEAFF.

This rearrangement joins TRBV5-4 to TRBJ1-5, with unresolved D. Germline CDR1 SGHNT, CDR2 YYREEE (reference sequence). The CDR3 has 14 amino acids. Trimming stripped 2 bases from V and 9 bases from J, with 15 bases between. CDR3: CASSLDGMLRPQHF. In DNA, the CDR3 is TGTGCCAGCAGCTTAGACGGTATGTTAAGGCCCCAGCATTTT.

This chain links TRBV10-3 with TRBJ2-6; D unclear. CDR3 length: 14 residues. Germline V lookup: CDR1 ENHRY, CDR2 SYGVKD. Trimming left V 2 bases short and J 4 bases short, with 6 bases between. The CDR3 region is CAISEGSGANVLTF. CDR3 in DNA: TGTGCCATCAGTGAGGGCTCCGGGGCCAACGTCCTGACTTTC.

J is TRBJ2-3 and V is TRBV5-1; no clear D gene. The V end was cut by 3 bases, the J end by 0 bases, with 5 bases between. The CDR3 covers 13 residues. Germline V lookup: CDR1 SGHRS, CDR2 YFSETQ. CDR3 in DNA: TGCGCCAGCAGCTCAGTTAGCACAGATACGCAGTATTTT. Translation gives CASSSVSTDTQYF.

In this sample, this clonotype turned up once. In DNA form, the CDR3 reads TGTGCCAGCAGTTACTCGGCAGGGGGCAGGAATCAGCCCCAGCATTTT. Protein sequence: CASSYSAGGRNQPQHF. The chain has TRBV6-5 and TRBJ1-5; 8 bases agree with TRBD1. V lost 0 bases to trimming and J lost 4 bases; unmatched junction nucleotides: 5. Germline values: CDR1 MNHEY, CDR2 SVGAGI. This CDR3 has 16 residues.

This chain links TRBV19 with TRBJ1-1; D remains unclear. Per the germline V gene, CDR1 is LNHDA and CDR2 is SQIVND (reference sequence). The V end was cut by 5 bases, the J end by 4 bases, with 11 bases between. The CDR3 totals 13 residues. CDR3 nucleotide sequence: TGTGCCAGTAGTGGGAGTCGGGGCACTGAAGCTTTCTTT. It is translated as CASSGSRGTEAFF.

The CDR3 DNA is TGTGCCGTCAACAGGGGGAACACTGAAGCTTTCTTT. It specifies CAVNRGNTEAFF. The gene calls are TRBV6-5 and TRBJ1-1; 7 bases map to TRBD1. This CDR3 region has 12 residues. V trimming: 11 bases; J trimming: 1 base; junction bases outside the gene matches: 4. From germline, CDR1 is MNHEY and CDR2 SVGAGI.

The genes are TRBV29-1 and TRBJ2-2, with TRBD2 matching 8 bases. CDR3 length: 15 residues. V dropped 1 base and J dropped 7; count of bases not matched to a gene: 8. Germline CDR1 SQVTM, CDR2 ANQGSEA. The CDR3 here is CSVEVRGGPGGELFF. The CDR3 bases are TGCAGCGTTGAAGTCCGCGGGGGGCCGGGCGGGGAGCTGTTTTTT.

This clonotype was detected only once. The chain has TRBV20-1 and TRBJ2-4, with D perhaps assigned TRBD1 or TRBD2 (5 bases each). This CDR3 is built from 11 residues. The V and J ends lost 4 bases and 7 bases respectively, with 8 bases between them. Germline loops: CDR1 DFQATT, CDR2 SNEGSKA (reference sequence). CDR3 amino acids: CSAKGTNIQYF. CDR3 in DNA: TGCAGTGCTAAAGGGACGAACATTCAGTACTTC.

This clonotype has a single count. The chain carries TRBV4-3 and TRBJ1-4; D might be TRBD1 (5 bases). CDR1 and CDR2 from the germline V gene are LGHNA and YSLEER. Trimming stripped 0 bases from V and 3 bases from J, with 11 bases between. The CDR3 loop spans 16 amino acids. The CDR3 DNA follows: TGCGCCAGCAGCCAAGACCGCGGGGGAGCTAATGAAAAACTGTTTTTT. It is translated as CASSQDRGGANEKLFF.

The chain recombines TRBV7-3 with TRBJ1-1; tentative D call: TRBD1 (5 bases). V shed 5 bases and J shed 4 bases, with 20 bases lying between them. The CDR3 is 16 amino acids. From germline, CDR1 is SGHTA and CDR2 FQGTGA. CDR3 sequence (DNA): TGTGCCAGCAGCCCAAGGGCGACGGGGCCTGGCACTGAAGCTTTCTTT. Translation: CASSPRATGPGTEAFF.

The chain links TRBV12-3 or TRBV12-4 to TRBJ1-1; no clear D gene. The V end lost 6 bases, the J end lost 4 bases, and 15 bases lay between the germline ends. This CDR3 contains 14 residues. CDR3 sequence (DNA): TGTGCCAGCAGCCCAGGTGGGCAATCCACTGAAGCTTTCTTT. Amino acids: CASSPGGQSTEAFF.

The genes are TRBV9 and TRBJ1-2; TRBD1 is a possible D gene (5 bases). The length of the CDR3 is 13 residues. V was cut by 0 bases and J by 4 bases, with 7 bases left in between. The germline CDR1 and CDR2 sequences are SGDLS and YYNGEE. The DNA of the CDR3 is TGTGCCAGCAGCGTAGTTAGGGGCTATGGCTACACCTTC. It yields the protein CASSVVRGYGYTF.